The T cell receptor (beta chain) described here comes from a study of pediatric ulcerative colitis. Study as a whole: Ulcerative colitis patients had pancolitis or left-sided colitis, with confirming histology. Overall study findings and caveats: Acute severe colitis showed lower rectal diversity from clonal expansions. All ulcerative colitis patients, but no controls, carried a couple of rectal clonotypes.

As to this clone: What it binds is unknown.

TCRdb keeps only in-frame clones here, not all; method: immunoSEQ multiplex PCR. The profile covers roughly 45,000 clones, with roughly 79% appearing a single time and over 3% taken by the ten largest. Rectal tissue came from one to two pinch biopsies taken at colonoscopy. Before the diagnostic colonoscopy, ulcerative colitis patients were free of immunosuppressive medication. Germline lookup yields CDR1 MDHEN and CDR2 SYDVKM. Trimming removed 2 bases at V and 2 bases at J, with 1 base between. CDR3 length: 12 residues. Sequenced input: gut tissue. The chain joins TRBV28 to TRBJ1-5, with D unresolved. This TCR was sampled from a girl aged 10 to 17 with moderate ulcerative colitis. CDR3 amino acids: CASSLGNQPQHF. CDR3 nucleotides: TGTGCCAGCAGTTTAGGCAATCAGCCCCAGCATTTT.